This T cell receptor beta chain appears in the sequencing data of a study of blood T cell repertoires in COVID-19. Repertoires were generated with immunoSEQ multiplex PCR, while TCRdb's copy carries only in-frame clones and drops some. The sample comprises 200,000 to 250,000 clones, roughly 88% of which are singletons, and roughly 15% rests with the top ten. The sample taken for sequencing was PBMCs or T cells enriched from blood (not recorded which). This TCR was recovered from a woman aged 50 to 65 with acute COVID-19.

This CDR3 reads CASSLTAGGHNEQFF. DNA for the CDR3: TGCGCCAGCAGCTTGACGGCAGGGGGCCACAATGAGCAGTTCTTC. The chain employs TRBV5-1 and TRBJ2-1, with TRBD1 identical over 8 bases. This CDR3 is 15 amino acids long. Germline V gene sequence: CDR1 SGHRS, CDR2 YFSETQ. V lost 1 base, J lost 5 bases, and 5 bases stayed unmatched.